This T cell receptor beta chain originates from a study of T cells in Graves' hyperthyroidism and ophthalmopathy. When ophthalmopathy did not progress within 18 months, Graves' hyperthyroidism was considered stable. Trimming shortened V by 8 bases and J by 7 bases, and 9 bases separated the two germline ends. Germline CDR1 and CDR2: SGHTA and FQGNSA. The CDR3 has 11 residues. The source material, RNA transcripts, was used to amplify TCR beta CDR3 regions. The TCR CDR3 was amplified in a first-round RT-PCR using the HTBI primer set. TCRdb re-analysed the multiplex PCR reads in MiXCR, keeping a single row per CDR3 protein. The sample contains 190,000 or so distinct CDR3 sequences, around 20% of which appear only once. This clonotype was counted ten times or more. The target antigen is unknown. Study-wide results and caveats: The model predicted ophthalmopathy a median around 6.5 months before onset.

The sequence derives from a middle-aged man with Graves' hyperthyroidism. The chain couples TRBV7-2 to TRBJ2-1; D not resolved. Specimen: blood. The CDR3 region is CASFGWNEQFF. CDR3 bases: TGTGCCAGCTTCGGGTGGAATGAGCAGTTCTTC. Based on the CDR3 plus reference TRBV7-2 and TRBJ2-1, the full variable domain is GAGVSQSPSNKVTEKGKDVELRCDPISGHTALYWYRQSLGQGLEFLIYFQGNSAPDKSGLPSDRFSAERTGGSVSTLTIQRTQQEDSAVYLCASFGWNEQFFGPGTRLTVL.